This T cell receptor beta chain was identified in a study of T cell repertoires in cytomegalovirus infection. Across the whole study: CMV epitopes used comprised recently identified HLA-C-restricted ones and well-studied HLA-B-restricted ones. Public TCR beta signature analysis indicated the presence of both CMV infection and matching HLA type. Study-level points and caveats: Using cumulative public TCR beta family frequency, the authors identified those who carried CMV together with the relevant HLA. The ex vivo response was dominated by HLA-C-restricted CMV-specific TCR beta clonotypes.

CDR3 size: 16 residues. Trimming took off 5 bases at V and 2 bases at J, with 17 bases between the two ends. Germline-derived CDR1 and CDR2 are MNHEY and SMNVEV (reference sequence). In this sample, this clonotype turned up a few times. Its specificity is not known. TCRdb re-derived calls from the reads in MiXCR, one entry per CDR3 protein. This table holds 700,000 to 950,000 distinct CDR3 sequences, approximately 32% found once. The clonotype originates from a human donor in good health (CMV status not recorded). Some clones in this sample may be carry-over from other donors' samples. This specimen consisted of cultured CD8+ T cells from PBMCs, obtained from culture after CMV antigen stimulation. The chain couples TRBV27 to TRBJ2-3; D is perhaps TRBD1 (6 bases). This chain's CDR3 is CASSPSWDTHTDTQYF. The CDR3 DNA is TGTGCCAGCAGTCCATCTTGGGACACACACACAGATACGCAGTATTTT.